This TCR beta chain was documented in a study of post-analysis software for immune sequencing data. Study observations and caveats: Significantly lower normalized Chao1 diversity was seen in multiple sclerosis patients than in controls. F measure showed strong co-clustering of same-batch samples. Among roughly 5 TRBV segments more frequent in patients than controls were TRBV5-6, TRBV5-1 and TRBV20-1.

This clonotype was recorded a few times. Its antigen is not identified. Unique molecular identifiers had been added to the TCR beta cDNA libraries. The source material, about 0.95 to 10 million T cells, gave rise to roughly 0.5 million cDNA molecules. Each CDR3 protein gets one entry after TCRdb re-called the PCR reads with MiXCR. Of hundreds of thousands of distinct CDR3 sequences in the sample, about 50% are singletons; the top ten hold 4.6%. The CDR3 covers 13 residues. This chain links TRBV21-1 with TRBJ1-6. TRBV21-1 constitutes a pseudogene. The clonotype comes from a girl aged 5-17 years with multiple sclerosis. Sequencing was done on a sample of blood. This CDR3 is CASSKAYNSPLHF. In nucleotides, the CDR3 is TGTGCCAGCAGCAAAGCGTATAATTCACCCCTCCACTTT.